A selection of T cell receptor beta chains follows, all from one sample in a study of T-cell memory formation after mild COVID-19. Each CDR3 protein is one row after TCRdb ran MiXCR on the 5' RACE reads. Of around 340,000 distinct CDR3 sequences in the sample, 20% to 25% are singletons; the top ten hold around 13%. Sequenced material: PBMCs or a T cell subset sorted from them (not recorded which). These receptors were taken from an adult woman who had mild COVID-19 (a few samples of this study predate the infection). Cell type and time point are not known. Each CDR3 is given with its conserved first and last residue. The D gene is left open where the match is weak. Clone size is stated in some rows and not others, as once, few, many or a class when expanded.

d_call	j_call	clone_size	v_call	cdr3_nt	cdr3_aa
TRBD1	TRBJ1-1	NA	TRBV14	TGTGCCAGCAGCCCAGGGACAGGGAAGGAGAACACTGAAGCTTTCTTT	CASSPGTGKENTEAFF
TRBD2	TRBJ2-1	few	TRBV7-9	TGTGCCAGCAGCTCCACTATTGGGACTAGCGGGGGGTCATCCCCCTACAATGAGCAGTTCTTC	CASSSTIGTSGGSSPYNEQFF
TRBD1	TRBJ1-1	few	TRBV9	TGTGCCAGCAGTCGACAGGGGGCAAAAGCTGAAGCTTTCTTT	CASSRQGAKAEAFF
NA	TRBJ2-1	few	TRBV19	TGTGCCAGTAGTATTAGGAGACGGGACAATGAGCAGTTCTTC	CASSIRRRDNEQFF
TRBD1	TRBJ2-7	few	TRBV5-1	TGCGCCAGCAGCTGGGGACAGGGAAGCTACGAGCAGTACTTC	CASSWGQGSYEQYF
TRBD2	TRBJ2-1	few	TRBV6-1	TGTGCCAGCAGTGAAGTTGGTAACGGGAGGTATGAGCAGTTCTTC	CASSEVGNGRYEQFF
TRBD2	TRBJ2-5	NA	TRBV4-2	TGTGCCAGCAGCCAAGTATGGGATAGCGGGGAGACCCAGTACTTC	CASSQVWDSGETQYF
NA	TRBJ2-2	NA	TRBV3-1	TGTGCCAGCAGCCAATGGGGGAGGTTTGAAAATACCGGGGAGCTGTTTTTT	CASSQWGRFENTGELFF
TRBD1	TRBJ2-5	NA	TRBV11-2	TGTGCCAGCAGCTCAGGGGGCGCGAAGACCCAGTACTTC	CASSSGGAKTQYF
TRBD2	TRBJ2-7	few	TRBV7-2	TGTGCCAGCAGTTGGACTAGCTTGGCCGAGCAGTACTTC	CASSWTSLAEQYF
TRBD2	TRBJ2-3	NA	TRBV12-3/TRBV12-4	TGTGCCAGCAGCTTCGGGTCTAGCGGGAGGGCGCAAACGCAGTATTTT	CASSFGSSGRAQTQYF
TRBD2	TRBJ2-1	few	TRBV20-1	TGCAGTGCGTGTCGGGGGGCCTACAATGAGCAGTTCTTC	CSACRGAYNEQFF
TRBD2	TRBJ2-1	NA	TRBV5-1	TGCGCCAGCAGCCTTAAGCGGGAAGTGACCTACAATGAGCAGTTCTTC	CASSLKREVTYNEQFF
TRBD2	TRBJ2-1	few	TRBV24-1	TGTGCCACCAGTCCGGGACTAGCCTACAATGAGCAGTTCTTC	CATSPGLAYNEQFF
TRBD1	TRBJ2-7	few	TRBV6-5	TGTGCCAGCAGGGAGGGACAGGGGAGTTACGAGCAGTACTTC	CASREGQGSYEQYF
NA	TRBJ2-6	once	TRBV6-1	TGTGCCAGCAGTGCTAAGAGCTCTGGGGCCAACGTCCTGACTTTC	CASSAKSSGANVLTF
TRBD2	TRBJ2-3	NA	TRBV15	TGTGCCACCGGGGAGACGGGGGGATTCACAGATACGCAGTATTTT	CATGETGGFTDTQYF
NA	TRBJ1-1	NA	TRBV6-2/TRBV6-3	TGTGCCAGCAAATTATATGGTCCCCCAGGGGAACCGAACACTGAAGCTTTCTTT	CASKLYGPPGEPNTEAFF
NA	TRBJ2-3	NA	TRBV9	TGTGCCAGCAGCGTAGGACCGTCGGGGGATACGCAGTATTTT	CASSVGPSGDTQYF
TRBD1	TRBJ1-2	NA	TRBV11-2	TGTGCCAGCAGCTTAGAGGGACAGCTTACGAACTATGGCTACACCTTC	CASSLEGQLTNYGYTF
NA	TRBJ2-3	NA	TRBV21-1	TGTGCCAGCAGCAAAAACCGCTTGGGGGGAGTCGGCACAGATACGCAGTATTTT	CASSKNRLGGVGTDTQYF
NA	TRBJ1-1	once	TRBV21-1	TGTGCCAGCAGCTCGCCCGGGACAGGGCGCCGCATGAACACTGAAGCTTTCTTT	CASSSPGTGRRMNTEAFF
NA	TRBJ2-7	few	TRBV24-1	TGTGCCACCAGTAAGGGGTCAGTCTCCGAGCAGTACTTC	CATSKGSVSEQYF
NA	TRBJ1-1	NA	TRBV7-9	TGTGCCAGCAGTTCCACAGGGAGGAGGAACACTGAAGCTTTCTTT	CASSSTGRRNTEAFF
TRBD2	TRBJ2-2	many	TRBV11-2	TGTGCCAGCAGATTTACTAGCGGAAACACCGGGGAGCTGTTTTTT	CASRFTSGNTGELFF
TRBD1	TRBJ1-1	few	TRBV12-3/TRBV12-4	TGTGCCAGCAGTTCCTTGCCAGGGGGTGAAGCTTTCTTT	CASSSLPGGEAFF
NA	TRBJ2-7	NA	TRBV6-5	TGTGCCACCTCAAGGGGAATGGAGCAGTACTTC	CATSRGMEQYF
TRBD2	TRBJ2-1	NA	TRBV7-2	TGTGCCAGCAGTCTAATGGGACTAGATTCGAATGAGCAGTTCTTC	CASSLMGLDSNEQFF
NA	TRBJ2-5	NA	TRBV18	TGTGCCAGCTCACCTCTCGGAAAAGAGACCCAGTACTTC	CASSPLGKETQYF
NA	TRBJ1-1	NA	TRBV30	TGTGCCTGGAGTCCCGGGTTCACCAACACTGAAGCTTTCTTT	CAWSPGFTNTEAFF
TRBD2	TRBJ2-1	NA	TRBV20-1	TGCAGTGCAAAGCGGGAGAGCTCCTACAATGAGCAGTTCTTC	CSAKRESSYNEQFF
NA	TRBJ2-1	few	TRBV4-2	TGTGCCAGCAGCCAAGAGTTCTCCTACAATGAGCAGTTCTTC	CASSQEFSYNEQFF
NA	TRBJ2-7	NA	TRBV18	TGTGCCAGCTCACCGGACTTTAGGGGGGGGGAGCAGTACTTC	CASSPDFRGGEQYF
NA	TRBJ2-2	many	TRBV7-8	TGTGCCAGCAGCTTAGGTGCCAGGGGCACCGGGGAGCTGTTTTTT	CASSLGARGTGELFF
NA	TRBJ2-1	few	TRBV7-2	TGTGCCAGCAGCTTGGGGGGAAGCGCGGGGGAGCAGTTCTTC	CASSLGGSAGEQFF
TRBD2	TRBJ2-3	NA	TRBV10-3	TGTGCCATCAGTGAATCGTCTCGGCTAGCGGGGGGTGGAGGCACAGATACGCAGTATTTT	CAISESSRLAGGGGTDTQYF
NA	TRBJ2-7	NA	TRBV20-1	TGCAGCGGAGTCTCCGGGGGCTACGAGCAGTACTTC	CSGVSGGYEQYF
NA	TRBJ2-3	NA	TRBV6-2/TRBV6-3	TGTGCCAGCAGTTTTGAGGGAAAACTCACAGATACGCAGTATTTT	CASSFEGKLTDTQYF
NA	TRBJ2-3	NA	TRBV11-3	TGTGCCAGCAGCCAAGGGAGAGCTCAAGATACGCAGTATTTT	CASSQGRAQDTQYF
TRBD2	TRBJ2-5	few	TRBV7-2	TGTGCCAGCAGCTTAGATCTAGCGGGAGCAGAGACCCAGTACTTC	CASSLDLAGAETQYF
TRBD1	TRBJ2-3	NA	TRBV11-2	TGTGCCAGCAGCTTAGCGGGACAGGCCTCAGATACGCAGTATTTT	CASSLAGQASDTQYF
TRBD2	TRBJ2-1	few	TRBV20-1	TGCAGTGCTAGAGATTTTGGGCTAGCGGGGGACTACAATGAGCAGTTCTTC	CSARDFGLAGDYNEQFF
NA	TRBJ2-7	few	TRBV20-1	TGCAGTGCTAGAGAAGTTACAGGTGCCTCCTACGAGCAGTACTTC	CSAREVTGASYEQYF
NA	TRBJ2-5	NA	TRBV7-6	TGTGCCAGCAGCTTAGGGGGCGCCCTGGAGGAGACCCAGTACTTC	CASSLGGALEETQYF
NA	TRBJ2-1	NA	TRBV10-3	TGTGCCATCACAGCGGCCAATGAGCAGTTCTTC	CAITAANEQFF
TRBD2	TRBJ2-3	NA	TRBV5-1	TGCGCCAGCACACGCCTTAGAGCGGGAAACACAGATACGCAGTATTTT	CASTRLRAGNTDTQYF
NA	TRBJ2-1	NA	TRBV19	TGTGCCAGTAGGGGGACACGGTCGGGGGGATCCTACAATGAGCAGTTCTTC	CASRGTRSGGSYNEQFF
NA	TRBJ2-7	few	TRBV4-3	TGCGCCAGCAGCCAAGATTTCGGGGTCGACGAGCAGTACTTC	CASSQDFGVDEQYF
TRBD2	TRBJ2-5	NA	TRBV9	TGTGCCAGCAGCGTACTAGCGGGGGAACTAGAGACCCAGTACTTC	CASSVLAGELETQYF
NA	TRBJ2-7	few	TRBV7-9	TGTGCCAGCAGCTCAGGGATTACCCCTTACGAGCAGTACTTC	CASSSGITPYEQYF
NA	TRBJ2-5	many	TRBV4-3	TGTGCCAGCAGCCAAGATAGGCAAGAGACCCAGTACTTC	CASSQDRQETQYF
NA	TRBJ2-3	NA	TRBV19	TGTGCCAGTAGTACGACCGGGACTCGTGTGCGGACAGATACGCAGTATTTT	CASSTTGTRVRTDTQYF
NA	TRBJ2-2	few	TRBV27	TGTGCCAGCAGGGGCCAAAGTGAGACCGGGGAGCTGTTTTTT	CASRGQSETGELFF
NA	TRBJ2-3	few	TRBV15	TGTGCCACCAGCAGAGCTCGCCGGCAAGTAGATACGCAGTATTTT	CATSRARRQVDTQYF
TRBD1	TRBJ1-6	NA	TRBV11-3	TGTGCCAGCAGCTTAACGGGACAGGGTTTGAATTCACCCCTCCACTTT	CASSLTGQGLNSPLHF
NA	TRBJ1-2	NA	TRBV5-5	TGTGCCAGCAGCTTGGGGGTAGAAGACTATGGCTACACCTTC	CASSLGVEDYGYTF
TRBD2	TRBJ2-1	many	TRBV7-2	TGTGCCAGCAGCTTGCATACTAGCGAACAGTTCTTC	CASSLHTSEQFF